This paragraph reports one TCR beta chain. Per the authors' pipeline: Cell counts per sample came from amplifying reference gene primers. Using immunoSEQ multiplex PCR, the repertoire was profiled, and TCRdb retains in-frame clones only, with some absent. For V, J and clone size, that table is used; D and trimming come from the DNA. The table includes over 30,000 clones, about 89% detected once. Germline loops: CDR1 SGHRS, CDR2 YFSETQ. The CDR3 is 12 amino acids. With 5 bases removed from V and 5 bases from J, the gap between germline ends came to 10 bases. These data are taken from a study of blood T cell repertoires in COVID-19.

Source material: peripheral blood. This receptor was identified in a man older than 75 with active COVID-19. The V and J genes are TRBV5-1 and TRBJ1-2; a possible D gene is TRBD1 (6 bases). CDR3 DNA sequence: TGCGCCAGCAGGACAGGAAAATATGGCTACACCTTC. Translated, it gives CASRTGKYGYTF.